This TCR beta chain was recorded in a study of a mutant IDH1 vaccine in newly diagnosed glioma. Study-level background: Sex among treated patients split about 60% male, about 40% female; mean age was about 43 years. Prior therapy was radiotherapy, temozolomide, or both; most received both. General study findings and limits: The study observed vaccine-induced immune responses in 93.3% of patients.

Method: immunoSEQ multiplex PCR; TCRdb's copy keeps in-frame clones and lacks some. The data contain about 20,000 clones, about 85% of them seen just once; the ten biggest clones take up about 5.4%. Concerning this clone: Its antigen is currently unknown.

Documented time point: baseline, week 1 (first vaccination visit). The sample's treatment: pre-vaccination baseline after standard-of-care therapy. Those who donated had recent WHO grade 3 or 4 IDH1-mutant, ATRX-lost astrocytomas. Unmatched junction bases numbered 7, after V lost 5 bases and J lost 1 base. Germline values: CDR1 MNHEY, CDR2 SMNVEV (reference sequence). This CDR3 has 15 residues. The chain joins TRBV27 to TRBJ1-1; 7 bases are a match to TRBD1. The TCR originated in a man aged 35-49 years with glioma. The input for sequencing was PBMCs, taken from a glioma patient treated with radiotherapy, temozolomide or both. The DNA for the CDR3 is TGTGCCAGCAGTCCGTACAGGGGCAAGAACACTGAAGCTTTCTTT. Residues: CASSPYRGKNTEAFF.